The 21 T cell receptor beta chains below come from one sample, sequenced in a study of cytomegalovirus exposure and HLA in healthy donors. Use of 60 Vbeta and 13 Jbeta primers characterized the PCR. The data were produced by immunoSEQ multiplex PCR, yet TCRdb's version contains in-frame clones alone and is incomplete. The table has fewer than 250,000 clones, around 80% seen once; the top ten hold 0.22%. The sequenced material came from PBMCs. These receptors all stem from a girl aged 2-10 years in good health and CMV-seronegative.

The V gene is TRBV27, the J gene TRBJ1-2; 7 bases align to TRBD1. The germline CDR1 and CDR2 sequences are MNHEY and SMNVEV (reference sequence). The ends lost 6 bases at V and 0 bases at J; junction bases unmatched: 4. This CDR3 is built from 14 residues. The CDR3 here is CASSPQGTNYGYTF. CDR3 in DNA: TGTGCCAGCAGCCCACAGGGGACTAACTATGGCTACACCTTC.

The chain has TRBV19 and TRBJ1-3; 12 bases match TRBD1. The ends lost 4 bases at V and 8 bases at J; junction bases unmatched: 9. CDR3 size: 16 residues. The germline V gene encodes CDR1 LNHDA and CDR2 SQIVND (reference sequence). In DNA, the CDR3 is TGTGCCAGTAGTAAAACCGGGACAGGGGGCTTCGACACCATATATTTT. Encoded protein: CASSKTGTGGFDTIYF.

The chain links TRBV7-9 to TRBJ2-5; no definite D call. There are 15 residues in the CDR3. CDR1 SEHNR and CDR2 FQNEAQ come from the germline V gene (reference sequence). Trimming took off 0 bases at V and 2 bases at J, with 10 bases between the two ends. DNA for the CDR3: TGTGCCAGCAGCTTAGCGGAGTTGGTACAAGAGACCCAGTACTTC. Its translation: CASSLAELVQETQYF.

The J gene is TRBJ2-7, the V gene TRBV4-1; the D gene is possibly TRBD1 (6 bases). Between the trimmed V and J ends, which lost 4 bases and 3 bases, there was a span of 13 bases. The CDR3 extends over 14 amino acids. Germline V gene sequence: CDR1 MGHRA, CDR2 YSYEKL. The CDR3 loop reads CASSPMDRYYEQYF. The CDR3 DNA reads as TGCGCCAGCAGCCCGATGGACAGATACTACGAGCAGTACTTC.

This clone was detected once. V gene TRBV19 combines with J gene TRBJ2-1, with a tentative D call TRBD1 (5 bases). This CDR3 is built from 11 residues. CDR1 LNHDA and CDR2 SQIVND come from the germline V gene (reference sequence). V dropped 5 bases and J dropped 12 bases, with 11 bases sitting between them. The DNA for the CDR3 is TGTGCCAGTAGTGCAGGGTACGGGCAGTTCTTC. Amino acid sequence: CASSAGYGQFF.

V gene TRBV30 combines with J gene TRBJ2-3; D call uncertain. V lost 2 bases and J lost 0, with 9 bases in between. CDR1 and CDR2 from the germline V gene are GTSNPN and SVGIG (reference sequence). The length of the CDR3 is 14 residues. CDR3 loop: CAWSLNSSTDTQYF. The CDR3 DNA is TGTGCCTGGAGTTTAAATAGTAGCACAGATACGCAGTATTTT.

As DNA, the CDR3 is TGTGCCAGCAGTACTAGCGGGACATACTACGAGCAGTACTTC. Amino acids: CASSTSGTYYEQYF. The chain joins TRBV6-5 to TRBJ2-7; 10 bases are a match to TRBD2. CDR3 length: 14 residues. Germline V gene sequence: CDR1 MNHEY, CDR2 SVGAGI. Unmatched junction bases numbered 4, after V lost 5 bases and J lost 3 bases.

This chain links TRBV25-1 with TRBJ2-5; TRBD1 matches at 8 bases. V lost 5 bases to trimming and J lost 1 base; unmatched junction nucleotides: 6. The CDR3 spans 15 residues. Germline V lookup: CDR1 MGHDK, CDR2 SYGVNS. The CDR3 DNA reads as TGTGCCAGCAGTCTACGGACAGGGAGCCAAGAGACCCAGTACTTC. Its translation: CASSLRTGSQETQYF.

The CDR3: CASSSLHRSTDTQYF. CDR3 nucleotides: TGTGCCAGCAGCTCACTCCACAGAAGCACAGATACGCAGTATTTT. The J gene is TRBJ2-3, the V gene TRBV5-5, with D unresolved. CDR3 length: 15 residues. Germline loops: CDR1 SGHKS, CDR2 YYEKEE (reference sequence). V was cut by 3 bases and J by 0 bases, with 11 bases left in between.

The chain has TRBV10-3 and TRBJ2-2, with D perhaps matching TRBD2 (6 bases). The V end lost 0 bases, the J end lost 5 bases, and 13 bases lay between the germline ends. CDR1 ENHRY and CDR2 SYGVKD come from the germline V gene. There are 16 residues in the CDR3. Here the CDR3 DNA reads TGTGCCATCAGTGAGTCAGCTAGCGCTTATACCGGGGAGCTGTTTTTT. It encodes CAISESASAYTGELFF.

The chain has TRBV7-9 and TRBJ2-2; D might be TRBD1 (5 bases). The CDR3 has 17 amino acids. Trimming cost V 5 bases and J 0 bases, with 16 bases left between them. From germline, CDR1 is SEHNR and CDR2 FQNEAQ (reference sequence). The CDR3 sequence: CASSPDQGIANTGELFF. CDR3 nucleotides: TGTGCCAGCAGCCCGGATCAGGGAATCGCGAACACCGGGGAGCTGTTTTTT.

The rearrangement uses TRBV4-1 and TRBJ2-1, with a possible D match to TRBD2 (6 bases). CDR3 length equals 19 residues. Trimming took off 4 bases at V and 3 bases at J, with 25 bases between the two ends. Germline-derived CDR1 and CDR2 are MGHRA and YSYEKL. Here the CDR3 DNA reads TGCGCCAGCAGCCCTAACTCTGCCGGGGGAGGCGGAGGCTACAATGAGCAGTTCTTC. It yields the protein CASSPNSAGGGGGYNEQFF.

The chain couples TRBV21-1 to TRBJ1-3. TRBV21-1 is a pseudogene segment. This CDR3 is built from 15 residues. Here the CDR3 DNA reads TGTGCCAGCAGCAAGTTGAACTGCTCTGGAAACACCATATATTTT. It encodes CASSKLNCSGNTIYF.

The chain links TRBV5-6 to TRBJ1-2; TRBD1 agrees at 7 bases. The junction had 4 bases not matched to a gene; V was cut back by 4 bases and J by 4 bases. The germline CDR1 and CDR2 sequences are SGHDT and YYEEEE. The CDR3 consists of 13 residues. CDR3 sequence: CASSTGTVYGYTF. Here the CDR3 DNA reads TGTGCCAGCAGCACCGGGACAGTCTATGGCTACACCTTC.

This clone was detected a few times. This chain connects TRBV6-1 to TRBJ1-1; unclear D gene. V was shortened by 0 bases and J by 1 base, with 3 bases between the two germline ends. CDR1 is MNHNS and CDR2 is SASEGT in the germline V gene. This CDR3 comprises 13 residues. CDR3 DNA: TGTGCCAGCAGTGAAGCTCGGAACACTGAAGCTTTCTTT. Its translation: CASSEARNTEAFF.

The rearrangement links TRBV7-6 to TRBJ1-1; D is perhaps TRBD1 (5 bases). Trimming cost V 4 bases and J 8 bases, with 11 bases left between them. Germline V gene data show CDR1 as SGHVS and CDR2 as FNYEAQ. This CDR3 has 12 residues. CDR3 bases: TGTGCCAGCAGCTCCGGGACTAGAGAAGCTTTCTTT. This translates into CASSSGTREAFF.

This clone was recorded a few times. The chain uses TRBV4-1 and TRBJ1-1; possible D gene TRBD1, 5 bases. This CDR3 has 12 residues. CDR1 is MGHRA and CDR2 is YSYEKL in the germline V gene. The V end lost 0 bases, the J end lost 8 bases, and 7 bases lay between the germline ends. The CDR3 here is CASSQEDSEAFF. The CDR3 region has the DNA TGCGCCAGCAGCCAAGAAGACAGCGAAGCTTTCTTT.

J is TRBJ1-1 and V is TRBV5-5, with D tentatively TRBD1 (5 bases). The V gene lost 2 bases and the J gene lost 8 bases, with 13 bases spanning the gap. The CDR3 totals 13 residues. Germline CDR1 SGHKS, CDR2 YYEKEE (reference sequence). CDR3 sequence reads: CASSFVGSGEAFF. The DNA for the CDR3 is TGTGCCAGCAGCTTTGTGGGGTCAGGGGAAGCTTTCTTT.

The J gene is TRBJ2-1, the V gene TRBV30, with a weak D call TRBD1 (5 bases). This CDR3 has 12 residues. CDR1 and CDR2 from the germline V gene are GTSNPN and SVGIG (reference sequence). V lost 4 bases, J lost 8 bases, and 12 bases lay in between. This CDR3 reads CAWKQQVDEQFF. The CDR3 nucleotides read TGTGCCTGGAAACAACAGGTCGATGAGCAGTTCTTC.

J is TRBJ1-3 and V is TRBV6-6, with 12 bases matching TRBD1. This CDR3 has 14 amino acids. J lost 11 bases, V lost 6 bases, and 8 bases had no gene match. Germline V gene lookup returns CDR1 MNHNY and CDR2 SVGAGI (reference sequence). This chain's CDR3 is CASRGTGGPRSIYF. The DNA for the CDR3 is TGTGCCAGCAGGGGGACAGGGGGCCCCAGGTCCATATATTTT.

This chain uses TRBV29-1 with TRBJ2-3; a possible D gene is TRBD1 (5 bases). The CDR3 spans 14 residues. V lost 3 bases and J lost 2, with 12 bases in between. The germline gives CDR1 SQVTM, CDR2 ANQGSEA. This chain's CDR3 is CSVDAKGYTDTQYF. DNA for the CDR3: TGCAGCGTTGACGCGAAGGGGTACACAGATACGCAGTATTTT.